The rows below give T cell receptor beta chains drawn from one sample of a study of OX40 agonist ivuxolimab in advanced cancers. Clones were sequenced by immunoSEQ multiplex PCR, and TCRdb holds only the in-frame ones, with some missing. Counted here are around 140,000 clones, about 92% occurring once; the ten biggest clones make up 1%. The material was CD4+ or CD8+ T cells sorted from blood, obtained in a trial of the OX40 agonist ivuxolimab. The source is an adult with an advanced solid tumor such as melanoma, head and neck, liver or kidney cancer. Each CDR3 is given with its conserved first and last residue. The D gene is left open where the match is weak. Clone sizes are given selectively: once, few, many, or a class where the clone is expanded.

j_gene: TRBJ1-2
d_gene: -
abundance: -
v_gene: TRBV21-1
CDR3nt: TGTGCCAGCAGCAAAGATGACAGGCCCTACTATGGCTACACCTTC
CDR3aa: CASSKDDRPYYGYTF

j_gene: TRBJ2-3
d_gene: -
abundance: -
v_gene: TRBV9
CDR3nt: TGTGCCAGCAGCGTAGTTCCGAGCCCGGCGGTTCCAGATACGCAGTATTTT
CDR3aa: CASSVVPSPAVPDTQYF

j_gene: TRBJ2-5
d_gene: -
abundance: -
v_gene: TRBV10-3
CDR3nt: TGTGCCATCAGTGAGTCGCAGTTTCAAGAGACCCAGTACTTC
CDR3aa: CAISESQFQETQYF

j_gene: TRBJ1-5
d_gene: -
abundance: -
v_gene: TRBV28
CDR3nt: TGTGCCAGCAGTTTAGGCCTTAGCAATCAGCCCCAGCATTTT
CDR3aa: CASSLGLSNQPQHF

j_gene: TRBJ1-5
d_gene: -
abundance: -
v_gene: TRBV19
CDR3nt: TGTGCCAGTAGTATAACTACAGGGAGAGGGGATCAGCCCCAGCATTTT
CDR3aa: CASSITTGRGDQPQHF

j_gene: TRBJ2-5
d_gene: -
abundance: -
v_gene: TRBV2
CDR3nt: TGTGCCAGCAGTGAAGCGAGGGCTACGGAGACCCAGTACTTC
CDR3aa: CASSEARATETQYF

j_gene: TRBJ2-7
d_gene: -
abundance: -
v_gene: TRBV7-2
CDR3nt: TGTGCCAGCAGCTTAGAGGCGGGGGCAGGGTTGTACTTC
CDR3aa: CASSLEAGAGLYF

j_gene: TRBJ1-2
d_gene: -
abundance: -
v_gene: TRBV4-3
CDR3nt: TGCGCCAGCAGCCTTGGCTATTCTAACTATGGCTACACCTTC
CDR3aa: CASSLGYSNYGYTF

j_gene: TRBJ2-7
d_gene: -
abundance: once
v_gene: TRBV15
CDR3nt: TGTGCCACCAGCAGGGGGGGCGCATCCTACGAGCAGTACTTC
CDR3aa: CATSRGGASYEQYF

j_gene: TRBJ1-4
d_gene: -
abundance: -
v_gene: TRBV7-2
CDR3nt: TGTGCCAGCAGCTTAGTCCAGGGATCGACTAATGAAAAACTGTTTTTT
CDR3aa: CASSLVQGSTNEKLFF

j_gene: TRBJ2-2
d_gene: TRBD2
abundance: -
v_gene: TRBV5-1
CDR3nt: TGCGCCAGCAGCTTGGCGGGACTAGCGGAGCACACCGGGGAGCTGTTTTTT
CDR3aa: CASSLAGLAEHTGELFF

j_gene: TRBJ2-7
d_gene: TRBD2
abundance: -
v_gene: TRBV28
CDR3nt: TGTGCCAGCAGCCCCGGGGGTCTAGCGGCTTACTACGAGCAGTACTTC
CDR3aa: CASSPGGLAAYYEQYF

j_gene: TRBJ2-7
d_gene: -
abundance: -
v_gene: TRBV11-3
CDR3nt: TGTGCCAGCAGCTTAGCTTTTGGGACATCCTACGAGCAGTACTTC
CDR3aa: CASSLAFGTSYEQYF

j_gene: TRBJ2-7
d_gene: -
abundance: -
v_gene: TRBV28
CDR3nt: TGTGCCAGCAGTTCCGTGGAGGATCAGTTTCTCTACGAGCAGTACTTC
CDR3aa: CASSSVEDQFLYEQYF

j_gene: TRBJ2-3
d_gene: TRBD1
abundance: once
v_gene: TRBV7-9
CDR3nt: TGTGCCAGCAGTCGCCCCCGGGACAGGATAGCGGAGGGCACAGATACGCAGTATTTT
CDR3aa: CASSRPRDRIAEGTDTQYF

j_gene: TRBJ2-7
d_gene: -
abundance: few
v_gene: TRBV5-1
CDR3nt: TGCGCCAGCAGCCCCGAGGGACCCCGGACCTACGAGCAGTACTTC
CDR3aa: CASSPEGPRTYEQYF

j_gene: TRBJ1-1
d_gene: TRBD1
abundance: once
v_gene: TRBV6-5
CDR3nt: TGTGCCAGCAGCCAGGACAGGGTGACTAACGAAGCTTTCTTT
CDR3aa: CASSQDRVTNEAFF

j_gene: TRBJ1-1
d_gene: -
abundance: -
v_gene: TRBV11-2
CDR3nt: TGTGCCAGCAGCTACGCCGTGGGCCGCGGGGGGACTGAAGCTTTCTTT
CDR3aa: CASSYAVGRGGTEAFF

j_gene: TRBJ1-5
d_gene: -
abundance: -
v_gene: TRBV27
CDR3nt: TGTGCCAGCAGCCCCGGACGCAATCAGCCCCAGCATTTT
CDR3aa: CASSPGRNQPQHF

j_gene: TRBJ2-3
d_gene: -
abundance: -
v_gene: TRBV6-5
CDR3nt: TGTGCCAGCAGCAACACCGTGGCGCAGTATTTT
CDR3aa: CASSNTVAQYF

j_gene: TRBJ2-3
d_gene: TRBD2
abundance: -
v_gene: TRBV7-3
CDR3nt: TGTGCCAGCAGCTTAGCCCCAGTACTAGCGGGCACAGATACGCAGTATTTT
CDR3aa: CASSLAPVLAGTDTQYF

j_gene: TRBJ1-2
d_gene: -
abundance: -
v_gene: TRBV5-1
CDR3nt: TGCGCCAGCAGCTTGGGGGAAGTCTTCTATGGCTACACCTTC
CDR3aa: CASSLGEVFYGYTF

j_gene: TRBJ2-6
d_gene: -
abundance: -
v_gene: TRBV7-6
CDR3nt: TGTGCCAGCCCCCTTGAGGGAGACTCTGGGGCCAACGTCCTGACTTTC
CDR3aa: CASPLEGDSGANVLTF

j_gene: TRBJ1-1
d_gene: TRBD1
abundance: -
v_gene: TRBV6-5
CDR3nt: TGTGCCAGCAGTACTAGACAGGGCGGCACTGAAGCTTTCTTT
CDR3aa: CASSTRQGGTEAFF

j_gene: TRBJ2-7
d_gene: TRBD1
abundance: -
v_gene: TRBV19
CDR3nt: TGTGCCAGTAGTATTCAGGTCCTGGGACAGGCGGCCAACGAGCAGTACTTC
CDR3aa: CASSIQVLGQAANEQYF

j_gene: TRBJ2-1
d_gene: TRBD2
abundance: -
v_gene: TRBV13
CDR3nt: TGTGCCAGCAGCTTAGAAGCCGGCTCGGGACTAGGGGTTCGCAATGAGCAGTTCTTC
CDR3aa: CASSLEAGSGLGVRNEQFF

j_gene: TRBJ2-5
d_gene: TRBD1
abundance: -
v_gene: TRBV14
CDR3nt: TGTGCCAGCAGCCAACAACAGGGGAAGGAGACCCAGTACTTC
CDR3aa: CASSQQQGKETQYF

j_gene: TRBJ1-2
d_gene: -
abundance: once
v_gene: TRBV7-2
CDR3nt: TGTGCCAGCAGCTCGAGGCGTTATGGCTACACCTTC
CDR3aa: CASSSRRYGYTF

j_gene: TRBJ1-4
d_gene: -
abundance: -
v_gene: TRBV12-2
CDR3nt: TGTGCAAGTCGATACAATGAAAAACTGTTTTTT
CDR3aa: CASRYNEKLFF

j_gene: TRBJ1-2
d_gene: -
abundance: -
v_gene: TRBV4-2
CDR3nt: TGTGCCAGCAGCCAAGATAGGGCAGGGACCGCCTTCTATGGCTACACCTTC
CDR3aa: CASSQDRAGTAFYGYTF

j_gene: TRBJ2-2
d_gene: TRBD1
abundance: -
v_gene: TRBV9
CDR3nt: TGTGCCAGCGCCCCGGGACAGGGGACCGGGGAGCTGTTTTTT
CDR3aa: CASAPGQGTGELFF

j_gene: TRBJ1-1
d_gene: -
abundance: -
v_gene: TRBV28
CDR3nt: TGTGCCAGCAGTTTAATATCGAGGGCTGAAGCTTTCTTT
CDR3aa: CASSLISRAEAFF

j_gene: TRBJ1-3
d_gene: -
abundance: -
v_gene: TRBV6-5
CDR3nt: TGTGCCAGCAGTTACTCGGGAGCCGGAAACACCATATATTTT
CDR3aa: CASSYSGAGNTIYF

j_gene: TRBJ2-7
d_gene: -
abundance: -
v_gene: TRBV9
CDR3nt: TGTGCCAGCAGCCTGGGAGGGGGCGACACCTACGAGCAGTACTTC
CDR3aa: CASSLGGGDTYEQYF

j_gene: TRBJ1-2
d_gene: TRBD1
abundance: once
v_gene: TRBV25-1
CDR3nt: TGTGCCAGCACAGGGGGTCGTGGCTACACCTTC
CDR3aa: CASTGGRGYTF

j_gene: TRBJ2-3
d_gene: TRBD1
abundance: -
v_gene: TRBV19
CDR3nt: TGTGCCAGTACTTCTCACCCGGACAGGGGGTCTAAAGATACGCAGTATTTT
CDR3aa: CASTSHPDRGSKDTQYF

j_gene: TRBJ2-7
d_gene: -
abundance: -
v_gene: TRBV9
CDR3nt: TGTGCCAGCAGCTCCCGACAGGAAGCCTACGAGCAGTACTTC
CDR3aa: CASSSRQEAYEQYF

j_gene: TRBJ1-6
d_gene: -
abundance: few
v_gene: TRBV6-5
CDR3nt: TGTGCCAGCAGTTACGGAGGGACAAATTCACCCCTCCACTTT
CDR3aa: CASSYGGTNSPLHF

j_gene: TRBJ2-1
d_gene: -
abundance: -
v_gene: TRBV19
CDR3nt: TGTGCCAGTAGTTCTCGAACAGGGAGCTCCTACAATGAGCAGTTCTTC
CDR3aa: CASSSRTGSSYNEQFF

j_gene: TRBJ1-4
d_gene: -
abundance: -
v_gene: TRBV11-2
CDR3nt: TGTGCCAGTATGGGGGAGGGGAGGGGAAAACTGTTTTTT
CDR3aa: CASMGEGRGKLFF

j_gene: TRBJ2-7
d_gene: -
abundance: -
v_gene: TRBV15
CDR3nt: TGTGCCACCAGCAGAGAGGGGAACTACGAGCAGTACTTC
CDR3aa: CATSREGNYEQYF

j_gene: TRBJ2-3
d_gene: -
abundance: -
v_gene: TRBV7-2
CDR3nt: TGTGCCAGCAGCCCTCCGGGTAGTTCGGATACGCAGTATTTT
CDR3aa: CASSPPGSSDTQYF